This T cell receptor (beta chain) came from a study of blood T cells in healthy people across ages. A second PCR, run for roughly 7 to 12 cycles, used a sample-barcoded 5' primer plus a J-beta primer mix. TCRdb reprocessed the 5' RACE reads via MiXCR and lists one record per CDR3 protein. The sample holds 600,000 to 850,000 distinct CDR3 sequences, 35% to 45% seen once. To note about this clonotype: Its target is unknown.

Broader study findings: CMV status of donors was not determined, possibly confounding expanded clonotype changes. A roughly linear age-dependent decrease characterized TCR beta diversity per million T cells.

This CDR3 spans 12 amino acids. CDR1 and CDR2 from the germline V gene are MNHNS and SASEGT. Sample: blood. The receptor was isolated from a woman aged 60 to 75 in good health. The chain recombines TRBV6-1 with TRBJ2-4, with 12 bases lining up with TRBD2. The closer fit of TRBJ2-7 to the DNA end suggests the J call may be wrong. The CDR3 is CANQGLAGEQYF. The CDR3 DNA reads TGTGCCAACCAGGGACTAGCGGGCGAGCAGTACTTC.